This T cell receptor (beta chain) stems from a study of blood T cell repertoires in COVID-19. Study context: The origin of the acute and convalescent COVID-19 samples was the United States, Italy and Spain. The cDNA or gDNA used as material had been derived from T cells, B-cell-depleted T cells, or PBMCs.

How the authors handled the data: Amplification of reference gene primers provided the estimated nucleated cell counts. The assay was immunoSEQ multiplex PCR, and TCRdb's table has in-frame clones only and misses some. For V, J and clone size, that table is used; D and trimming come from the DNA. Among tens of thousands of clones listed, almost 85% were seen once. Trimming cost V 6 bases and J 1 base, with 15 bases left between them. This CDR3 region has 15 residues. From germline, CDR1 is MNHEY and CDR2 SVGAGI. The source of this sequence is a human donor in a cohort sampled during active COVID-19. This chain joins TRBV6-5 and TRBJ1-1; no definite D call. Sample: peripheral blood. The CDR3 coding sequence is TGTGCCAGCAGGATTACGGAGGCCCAGAACACTGAAGCTTTCTTT. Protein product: CASRITEAQNTEAFF.